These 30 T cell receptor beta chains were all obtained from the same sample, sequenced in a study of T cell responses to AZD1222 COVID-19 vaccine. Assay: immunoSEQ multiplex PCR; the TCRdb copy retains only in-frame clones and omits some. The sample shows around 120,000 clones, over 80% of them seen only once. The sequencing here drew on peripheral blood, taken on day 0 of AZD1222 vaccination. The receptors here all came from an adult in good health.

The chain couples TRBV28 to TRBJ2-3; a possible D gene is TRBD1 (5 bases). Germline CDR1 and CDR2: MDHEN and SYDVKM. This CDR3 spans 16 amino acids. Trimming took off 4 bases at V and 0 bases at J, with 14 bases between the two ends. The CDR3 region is CASSSPGLTSTDTQYF. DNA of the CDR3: TGTGCCAGCAGTTCCCCAGGGCTCACTAGCACAGATACGCAGTATTTT. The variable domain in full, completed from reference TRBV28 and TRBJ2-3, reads DVKVTQSSRYLVKRTGEKVFLECVQDMDHENMFWYRQDPGLGLRLIYFSYDVKMKEKGDIPEGYSVSREKKERFSLILESASTNQTSMYLCASSSPGLTSTDTQYFGPGTRLTVL.

DNA for the CDR3: TGTGCCAGCAGCCAACGGCGGTCTACCGGGGAGCTGTTTTTT. It codes for CASSQRRSTGELFF. V and J are TRBV3-1 (or the pseudogene TRBV3-2) and TRBJ2-2; D is undetermined. CDR1 and CDR2 from the germline V gene are LGHDT and YNNKEL (reference sequence). CDR3 length: 14 amino acids. V was cut by 2 bases and J by 5 bases, with 9 bases left in between.

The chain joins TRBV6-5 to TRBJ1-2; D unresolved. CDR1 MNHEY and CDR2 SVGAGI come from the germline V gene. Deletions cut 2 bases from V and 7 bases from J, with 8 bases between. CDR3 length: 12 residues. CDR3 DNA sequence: TGTGCCAGCAGTTACATGGGGTTTGGCTACACCTTC. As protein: CASSYMGFGYTF.

The CDR3: CASKTEIATNEKLFF. CDR3 DNA: TGTGCCAGCAAGACAGAAATTGCAACTAATGAAAAACTGTTTTTT. This chain links TRBV6-5 with TRBJ1-4, with D tentatively TRBD1 (5 bases). The CDR3 sequence is 15 residues long. The V end lost 7 bases, the J end lost 0 bases, and 12 bases lay between the germline ends. Germline CDR1 is MNHEY and CDR2 is SVGAGI.

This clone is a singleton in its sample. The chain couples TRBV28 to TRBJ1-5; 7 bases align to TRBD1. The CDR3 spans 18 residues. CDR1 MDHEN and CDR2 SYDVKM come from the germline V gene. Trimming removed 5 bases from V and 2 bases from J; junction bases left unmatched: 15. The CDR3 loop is CASSPQGRRGLGNQPQHF. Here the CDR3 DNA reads TGTGCCAGCAGTCCTCAGGGAAGAAGGGGGCTAGGCAATCAGCCCCAGCATTTT.

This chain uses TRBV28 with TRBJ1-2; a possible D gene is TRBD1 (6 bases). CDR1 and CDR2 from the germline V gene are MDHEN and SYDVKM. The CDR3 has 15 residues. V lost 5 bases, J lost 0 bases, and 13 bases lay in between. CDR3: CASSGRGRANYGYTF. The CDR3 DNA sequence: TGTGCCAGCAGTGGCAGGGGCAGGGCTAACTATGGCTACACCTTC.

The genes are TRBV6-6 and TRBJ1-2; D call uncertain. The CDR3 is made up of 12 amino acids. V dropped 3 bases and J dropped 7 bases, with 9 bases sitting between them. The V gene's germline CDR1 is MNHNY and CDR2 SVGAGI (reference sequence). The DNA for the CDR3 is TGTGCCAGCAGTTATCGAGACGGTGGCTACACCTTC. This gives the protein CASSYRDGGYTF.

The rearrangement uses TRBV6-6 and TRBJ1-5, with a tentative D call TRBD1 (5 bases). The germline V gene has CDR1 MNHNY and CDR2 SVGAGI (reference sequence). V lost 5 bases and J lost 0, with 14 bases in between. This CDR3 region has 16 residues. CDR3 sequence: CASSPRRDGSNQPQHF. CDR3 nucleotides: TGTGCCAGCAGTCCCCGCCGGGACGGTAGCAATCAGCCCCAGCATTTT.

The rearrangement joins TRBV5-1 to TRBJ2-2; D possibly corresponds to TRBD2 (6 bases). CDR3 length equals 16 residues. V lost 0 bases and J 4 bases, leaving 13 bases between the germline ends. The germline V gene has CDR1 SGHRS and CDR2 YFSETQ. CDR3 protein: CASSLGLAAGTGELFF. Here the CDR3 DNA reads TGCGCCAGCAGCTTGGGATTAGCGGCGGGCACCGGGGAGCTGTTTTTT.

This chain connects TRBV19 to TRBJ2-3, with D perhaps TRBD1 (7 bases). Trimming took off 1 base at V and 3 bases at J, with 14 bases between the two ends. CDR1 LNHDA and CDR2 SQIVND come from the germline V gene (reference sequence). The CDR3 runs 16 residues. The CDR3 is CASSIVGGGRTDTQYF. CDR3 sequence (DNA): TGTGCCAGTAGTATAGTTGGAGGGGGCAGAACAGATACGCAGTATTTT.

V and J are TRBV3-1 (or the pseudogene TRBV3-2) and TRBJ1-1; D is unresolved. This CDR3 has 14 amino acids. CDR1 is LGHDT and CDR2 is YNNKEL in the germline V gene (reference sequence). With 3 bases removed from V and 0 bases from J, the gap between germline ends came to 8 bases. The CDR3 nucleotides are TGTGCCAGCAGCCATCGGCGGTTGAACACTGAAGCTTTCTTT. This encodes CASSHRRLNTEAFF.

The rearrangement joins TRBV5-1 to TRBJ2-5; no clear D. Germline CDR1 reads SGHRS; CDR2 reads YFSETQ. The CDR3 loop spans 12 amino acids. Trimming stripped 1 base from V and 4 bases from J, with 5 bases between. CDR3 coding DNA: TGCGCCAGCAGCTTGTCCAGAGAGACCCAGTACTTC. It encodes CASSLSRETQYF. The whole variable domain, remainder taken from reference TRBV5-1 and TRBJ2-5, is KAGVTQTPRYLIKTRGQQVTLSCSPISGHRSVSWYQQTPGQGLQFLFEYFSETQRNKGNFPGRFSGRQFSNSRSEMNVSTLELGDSALYLCASSLSRETQYFGPGTRLLVL.

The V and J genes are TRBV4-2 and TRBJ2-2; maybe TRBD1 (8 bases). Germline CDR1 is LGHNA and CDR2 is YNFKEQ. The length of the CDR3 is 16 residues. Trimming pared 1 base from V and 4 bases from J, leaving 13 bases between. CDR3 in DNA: TGTGCCAGCAGCCAAGCGGACAGGGAGGGCACCGGGGAGCTGTTTTTT. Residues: CASSQADREGTGELFF.

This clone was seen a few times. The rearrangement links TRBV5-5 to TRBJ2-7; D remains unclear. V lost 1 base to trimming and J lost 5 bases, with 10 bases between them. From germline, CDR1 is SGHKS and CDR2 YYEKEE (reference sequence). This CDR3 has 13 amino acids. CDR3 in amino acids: CASSLMAANEQYF. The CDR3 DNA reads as TGTGCCAGCAGCTTGATGGCCGCGAACGAGCAGTACTTC.

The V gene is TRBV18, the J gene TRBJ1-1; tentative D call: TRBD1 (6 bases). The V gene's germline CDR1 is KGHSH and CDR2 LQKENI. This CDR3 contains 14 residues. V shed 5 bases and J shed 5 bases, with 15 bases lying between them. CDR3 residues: CASSARGGGTEAFF. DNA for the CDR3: TGTGCCAGCTCAGCCCGAGGGGGGGGGACTGAAGCTTTCTTT.

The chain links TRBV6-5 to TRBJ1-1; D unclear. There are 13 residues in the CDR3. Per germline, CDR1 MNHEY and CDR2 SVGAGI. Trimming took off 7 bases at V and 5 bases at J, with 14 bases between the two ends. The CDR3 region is CASTYERGTEAFF. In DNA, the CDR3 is TGTGCCAGCACCTACGAGAGAGGGACTGAAGCTTTCTTT.

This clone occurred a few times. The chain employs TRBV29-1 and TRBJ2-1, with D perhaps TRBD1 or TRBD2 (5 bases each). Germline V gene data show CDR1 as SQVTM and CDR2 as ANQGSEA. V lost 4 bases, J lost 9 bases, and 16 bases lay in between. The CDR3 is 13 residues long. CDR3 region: CSVVEGSGGEQFF. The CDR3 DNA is TGCAGCGTTGTTGAAGGATCTGGGGGTGAGCAGTTCTTC.

CDR3 in amino acids: CASSYLTGIDGYTF. In DNA, the CDR3 is TGTGCCAGCAGTTACCTGACAGGGATTGATGGCTACACCTTC. V usage is TRBV6-5 and J usage is TRBJ1-2, with 7 bases lining up with TRBD1. After removal of 2 bases from V and 6 bases from J, the junction contained 6 bases not matched to a gene. Per the germline V gene, CDR1 is MNHEY and CDR2 is SVGAGI. The CDR3 covers 14 residues.

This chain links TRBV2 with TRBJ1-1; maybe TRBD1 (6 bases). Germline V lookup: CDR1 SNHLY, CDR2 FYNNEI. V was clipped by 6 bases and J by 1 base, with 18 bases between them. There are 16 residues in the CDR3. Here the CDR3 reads CASSVDRSYQNTEAFF. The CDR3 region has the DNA TGTGCCAGCAGCGTAGACAGGAGTTACCAGAACACTGAAGCTTTCTTT.

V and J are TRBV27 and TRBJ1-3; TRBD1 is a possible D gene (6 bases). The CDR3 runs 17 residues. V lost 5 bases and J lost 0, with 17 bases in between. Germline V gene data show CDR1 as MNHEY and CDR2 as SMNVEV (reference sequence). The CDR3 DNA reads TGTGCCAGCAGTACAGGGACGGCCGATAACTCTGGAAACACCATATATTTT. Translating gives CASSTGTADNSGNTIYF.

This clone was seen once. The CDR3 DNA reads TGTGCCAGTAGTATAGGTACAGGGGTTCGGCACACTGAAGCTTTCTTT. Translation: CASSIGTGVRHTEAFF. V usage is TRBV19 and J usage is TRBJ1-1, with 7 bases lining up with TRBD1. The CDR3 extends over 16 amino acids. Germline V gene lookup returns CDR1 LNHDA and CDR2 SQIVND (reference sequence). Unmatched junction bases numbered 8, after V lost 1 base and J lost 3 bases. The entire variable domain, with the rest obtained from reference TRBV19 and TRBJ1-1, is as follows: DGGITQSPKYLFRKEGQNVTLSCEQNLNHDAMYWYRQDPGQGLRLIYYSQIVNDFQKGDIAEGYSVSREKKESFPLTVTSAQKNPTAFYLCASSIGTGVRHTEAFFGQGTRLTVV.

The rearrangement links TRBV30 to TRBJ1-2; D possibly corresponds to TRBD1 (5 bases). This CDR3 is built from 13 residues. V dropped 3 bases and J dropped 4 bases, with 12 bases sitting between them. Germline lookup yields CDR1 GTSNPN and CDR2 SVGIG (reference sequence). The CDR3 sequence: CAWRTEVSYGYTF. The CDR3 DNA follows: TGTGCCTGGAGGACAGAAGTGAGCTATGGCTACACCTTC.

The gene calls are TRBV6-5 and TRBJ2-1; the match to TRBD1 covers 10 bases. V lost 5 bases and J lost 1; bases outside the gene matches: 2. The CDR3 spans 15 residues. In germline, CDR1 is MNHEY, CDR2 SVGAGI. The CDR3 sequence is CASSRTGGSYNEQFF. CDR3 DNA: TGTGCCAGCAGTCGGACAGGGGGTTCCTACAATGAGCAGTTCTTC.

In DNA, the CDR3 is TGTGCCAGCAGTTACTCACGAGGGAGCACAGATACGCAGTATTTT. Translating it yields CASSYSRGSTDTQYF. This chain joins TRBV6-5 and TRBJ2-3; D possibly corresponds to TRBD2 (5 bases). The length of the CDR3 is 15 residues. V lost 0 bases to trimming and J lost 0 bases, with 7 bases between them. Germline V gives CDR1 MNHEY, CDR2 SVGAGI.

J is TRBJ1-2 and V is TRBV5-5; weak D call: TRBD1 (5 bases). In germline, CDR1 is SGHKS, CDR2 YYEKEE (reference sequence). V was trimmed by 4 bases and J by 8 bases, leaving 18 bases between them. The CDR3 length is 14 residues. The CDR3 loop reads CASSHVVGTSGYTF. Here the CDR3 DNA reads TGTGCCAGCAGCCACGTGGTGGGGACTTCGGGCTACACCTTC.

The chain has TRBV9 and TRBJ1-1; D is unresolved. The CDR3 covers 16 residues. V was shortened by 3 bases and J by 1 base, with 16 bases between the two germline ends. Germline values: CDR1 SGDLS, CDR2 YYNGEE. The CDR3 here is CASSELLGWRNTEAFF. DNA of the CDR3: TGTGCCAGCAGCGAGCTTCTGGGGTGGAGGAACACTGAAGCTTTCTTT.

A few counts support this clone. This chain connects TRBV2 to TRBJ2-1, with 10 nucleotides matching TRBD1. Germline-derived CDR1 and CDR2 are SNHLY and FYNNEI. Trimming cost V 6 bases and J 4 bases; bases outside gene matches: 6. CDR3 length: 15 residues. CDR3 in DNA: TGTGCCAGCAGACTTGGACAGGGGGTATACAATGAGCAGTTCTTC. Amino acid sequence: CASRLGQGVYNEQFF.

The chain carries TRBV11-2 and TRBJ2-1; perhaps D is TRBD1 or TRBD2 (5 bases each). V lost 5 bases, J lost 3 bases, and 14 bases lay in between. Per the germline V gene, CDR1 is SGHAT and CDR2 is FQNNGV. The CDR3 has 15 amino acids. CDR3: CASSERWGIYNEQFF. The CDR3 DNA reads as TGTGCCAGCAGCGAAAGATGGGGGATCTACAATGAGCAGTTCTTC.

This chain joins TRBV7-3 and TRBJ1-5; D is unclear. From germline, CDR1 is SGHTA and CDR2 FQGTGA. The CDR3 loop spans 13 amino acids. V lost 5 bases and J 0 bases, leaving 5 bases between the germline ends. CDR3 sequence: CASSPDSNQPQHF. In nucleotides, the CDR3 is TGTGCCAGCAGCCCGGATAGCAATCAGCCCCAGCATTTT.

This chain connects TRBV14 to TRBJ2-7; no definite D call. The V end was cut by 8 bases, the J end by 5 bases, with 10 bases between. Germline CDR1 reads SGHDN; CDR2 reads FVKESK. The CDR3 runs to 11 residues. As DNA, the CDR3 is TGTGCCAGCTCCGTGCACCACGAGCAGTACTTC. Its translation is CASSVHHEQYF.